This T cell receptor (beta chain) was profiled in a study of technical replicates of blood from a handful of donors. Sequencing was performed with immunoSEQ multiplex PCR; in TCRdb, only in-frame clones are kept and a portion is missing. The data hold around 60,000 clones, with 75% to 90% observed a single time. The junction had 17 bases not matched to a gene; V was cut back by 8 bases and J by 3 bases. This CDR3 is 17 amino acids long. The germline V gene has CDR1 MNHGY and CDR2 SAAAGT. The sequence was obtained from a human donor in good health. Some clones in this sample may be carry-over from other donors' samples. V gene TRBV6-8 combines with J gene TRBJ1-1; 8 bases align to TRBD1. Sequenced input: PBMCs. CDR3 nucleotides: TGTGCCAGCGACCGGGGACCACAGGGGGATGAGGACACTGAAGCTTTCTTT. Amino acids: CASDRGPQGDEDTEAFF.